One T cell receptor (beta chain) is described in this entry. Its antigen remains unidentified. The same CDR3 also results from other DNA sequences found in this sample. The data originate from a study of shared clonotypes between healthy human individuals. Study results and limitations: Sampling covered blood only; tissue repertoires likely differ. Researchers found naive subsets generally carried larger estimated richness than memory subsets.

As handled by the study authors: Filtering differed since immunoSEQ provided only junctions, with no quality scores. Assay: immunoSEQ multiplex PCR; the TCRdb copy retains only in-frame clones and omits some. The V and J calls and clone size are taken from that table; D and trimming were inferred from the DNA. Among some 2.4 million clones listed, 93% were seen once. The CDR3 is 12 residues long. Trimming cost V 4 bases and J 8 bases, with 12 bases left between them. CDR1 and CDR2 from the germline V gene are SQVTM and ANQGSEA. This rearrangement joins TRBV29-1 to TRBJ2-1; the D gene could be TRBD1 or TRBD2 (5 bases each). This TCR was recovered from a man between 18 and 35 years old in good health. Some clones in this sample may be carry-over from other donors' samples. Sequencing used naive CD4+ T cells from PBMCs. The sample's subset: CD45RA+ positively selected. The CDR3 sequence is CSVGRLGDEQFF. The CDR3 DNA follows: TGCAGCGTTGGCAGGTTGGGGGATGAGCAGTTCTTC.